These 10 T cell receptor beta chains were sequenced from one sample in a study of Ad26.COV2.S vaccination and SARS-CoV-2 variants (dated by TCRdb to the early 2020s). To prepare the library, the immunoSEQ multiplex PCR assay was applied. TCRdb's version of the immuneACCESS table is confined to in-frame rearrangements and falls short of the full clone set. An unresolved V gene accounts for under half of the shortfall where checked; the remainder is of unknown origin. The sample includes more than 300,000 clones, with about 82% observed a single time. The ten largest clones add up to roughly 1.9% of the sample. Per the publication, the treatment or condition label means: around 19 received Ad26.COV2.S at low or high dose, single or two shots; 5 received placebo; per-sample allocation not given. Repertoires of vaccine and placebo recipients were sequenced from samples taken on day 63 after the first injection.

The starting material was peripheral blood, obtained in a trial of Ad26.COV2.S vaccine versus placebo. The origin of the receptors is a person between 18 and 65 years old who received the Ad26.COV2.S COVID-19 vaccine or a placebo.

This clone has only one observation. This chain uses TRBV9 with TRBJ1-4; TRBD1 matches at 7 bases. V dropped 4 bases and J dropped 5; count of bases not matched to a gene: 5. The V gene's germline CDR1 is SGDLS and CDR2 YYNGEE. The CDR3 contains 14 residues. In DNA, the CDR3 is TGTGCCAGCAGCCCGGGACAGCCGAATGAAAAACTGTTTTTT. Amino acids: CASSPGQPNEKLFF.

The CDR3 DNA is TGTGCCCCAGAGGCTGGCGGGACTAGCGAAGACAATGAGCAGTTCTTC. Protein sequence: CAPEAGGTSEDNEQFF. The rearrangement links TRBV6-4 to TRBJ2-1; 10 positions agree with TRBD2. The CDR3 length is 16 residues. Losses at the gene ends were 11 bases for V and 5 bases for J; bases not matched to a gene: 15. Germline lookup yields CDR1 MRHNA and CDR2 SNTAGT.

This clone came up a few times. J is TRBJ2-2 and V is TRBV3-1 (or the pseudogene TRBV3-2), with D possibly TRBD2 on 6 matching bases. Germline V gene data show CDR1 as LGHDT and CDR2 as YNNKEL (reference sequence). CDR3 size: 14 residues. V was shortened by 10 bases and J by 1 base, with 13 bases between the two germline ends. The CDR3 is CATGLNRNTGELFF. For the CDR3, the DNA is TGTGCCACCGGACTAAATAGGAACACCGGGGAGCTGTTTTTT.

This chain uses TRBV19 with TRBJ1-5, with TRBD1 as a possible D gene (6 bases). CDR3 length equals 14 residues. Trimming pared 3 bases from V and 3 bases from J, leaving 9 bases between. Germline V gene data show CDR1 as LNHDA and CDR2 as SQIVND (reference sequence). The CDR3 DNA sequence: TGTGCCAGTAGTATCAGGGGAGACAATCAGCCCCAGCATTTT. The encoded protein is CASSIRGDNQPQHF. Full variable domain (missing parts from reference TRBV19 and TRBJ1-5): DGGITQSPKYLFRKEGQNVTLSCEQNLNHDAMYWYRQDPGQGLRLIYYSQIVNDFQKGDIAEGYSVSREKKESFPLTVTSAQKNPTAFYLCASSIRGDNQPQHFGDGTRLSIL.

The V gene is TRBV7-2, the J gene TRBJ2-6; D possibly matches TRBD1 or TRBD2 (5 bases each). V lost 5 bases and J 0 bases, leaving 20 bases between the germline ends. The CDR3 runs 19 residues. In germline, CDR1 is SGHTA, CDR2 FQGNSA. The CDR3 bases are TGTGCCAGCAGCCCCTCGAGCGTGGGGGTGGCCTCTGGGGCCAACGTCCTGACTTTC. It is translated as CASSPSSVGVASGANVLTF.

This clone was recorded only once. This sequence joins TRBV6-5 and TRBJ1-2; D remains ambiguous. The CDR3 has 13 residues. Germline-derived CDR1 and CDR2 are MNHEY and SVGAGI. V was shortened by 6 bases and J by 4 bases, with 12 bases between the two germline ends. The CDR3 sequence is CASSATDPYGYTF. CDR3 sequence (DNA): TGTGCCAGCAGCGCAACTGATCCCTATGGCTACACCTTC.

The genes are TRBV30 and TRBJ2-3; 7 bases are shared with TRBD1. The CDR3 extends over 16 amino acids. V shed 0 bases and J 2 bases; nucleotides not matched to a gene: 8. The germline gives CDR1 GTSNPN, CDR2 SVGIG (reference sequence). In nucleotides, the CDR3 is TGTGCCTGGAGTGTACAGGGGCGGACTTTCACAGATACGCAGTATTTT. The encoded protein is CAWSVQGRTFTDTQYF.

The rearrangement links TRBV19 to TRBJ1-6; D is uncertain. The CDR3 has 16 amino acids. Germline loops: CDR1 LNHDA, CDR2 SQIVND (reference sequence). V lost 5 bases to trimming and J lost 0 bases, with 11 bases between them. The CDR3 sequence is CASSSIRTSYNSPLHF. The CDR3 DNA is TGTGCCAGTAGTTCAATCCGGACCTCCTATAATTCACCCCTCCACTTT.

The chain recombines TRBV9 with TRBJ2-7, with D possibly being TRBD1 (5 bases). Germline CDR1 and CDR2: SGDLS and YYNGEE. The CDR3 totals 13 residues. Trimming left V 4 bases short and J 5 bases short, with 13 bases between. The CDR3 loop reads CASSQSPGNEQYF. Written as DNA, the CDR3 is TGTGCCAGCAGCCAAAGCCCAGGGAACGAGCAGTACTTC.

The rearrangement joins TRBV12-3 or TRBV12-4 to TRBJ2-1; the D call may be TRBD1 or TRBD2 (5 bases each). Trimming shortened V by 7 bases and J by 11 bases, and 12 bases separated the two germline ends. The CDR3 is 11 amino acids. CDR3 region: CASNEGRKQFF. CDR3 DNA sequence: TGTGCCAGCAATGAGGGGCGCAAGCAGTTCTTC.